One and the same sample provided the 8 T cell receptor beta chains below, sequenced in a study of response to subunit inactivated influenza vaccine. In TCRdb, the RT-PCR reads were re-called with MiXCR into one record per CDR3 protein. The data hold a few hundred thousand distinct CDR3 sequences, with around 15% observed a single time. The source was PBMCs from blood, collected about 13 days after vaccination. The receptors were gathered from a middle-aged man who received an inactivated influenza vaccine.

The gene calls are TRBV11-2 and TRBJ2-3; D is unresolved. The CDR3 is made up of 14 amino acids. V shed 4 bases and J shed 1 base, with 9 bases lying between them. Germline values: CDR1 SGHAT, CDR2 FQNNGV. The CDR3: CASSSAPRTDTQYF. CDR3 coding DNA: TGTGCCAGCAGCTCAGCCCCACGCACAGATACGCAGTATTTT.

The CDR3 DNA follows: TGTGCCAGCAGCCAATTGGGACAGGGGCCCTCGCCCCTCCACTTT. This translates into CASSQLGQGPSPLHF. The chain is built from TRBV3-1 and TRBJ1-6; 10 bases fit TRBD1. Germline CDR1 reads LGHDT; CDR2 reads YNNKEL (reference sequence). V dropped 2 bases and J dropped 13; count of bases not matched to a gene: 8. The CDR3 spans 15 residues.

The CDR3 DNA reads as TGTGCCAGCAGCTTCGGGATTCACCACGAGCAGTACTTC. As protein: CASSFGIHHEQYF. This chain links TRBV7-3 with TRBJ2-7; D may be TRBD2 (5 bases). The germline V gene has CDR1 SGHTA and CDR2 FQGTGA. Trimming left V 3 bases short and J 5 bases short, with 11 bases between. CDR3 length equals 13 residues.

The chain joins TRBV20-1 to TRBJ2-2; perhaps TRBD1 as D (5 bases). Germline loops: CDR1 DFQATT, CDR2 SNEGSKA (reference sequence). V was clipped by 3 bases and J by 4 bases, with 12 bases between them. The CDR3 extends over 14 amino acids. CDR3 in DNA: TGCAGTGCTAGTCCAGGGTCGAGCACCGGGGAGCTGTTTTTT. It specifies CSASPGSSTGELFF.

This clonotype was seen ten or more times. A read error may produce the germline difference seen at one junction end. This chain connects TRBV5-1 to TRBJ1-2; possible D gene TRBD1, 5 bases. This CDR3 spans 13 amino acids. The germline CDR1 and CDR2 sequences are SGHRS and YFSETQ. The CDR3 sequence is CASRLAGNYGYTF. The CDR3 coding sequence is TGCGCCAGCAGGTTGGCAGGGAACTATGGCTACACCTTC.

This chain connects TRBV29-1 to TRBJ1-2; the match to TRBD1 covers 9 bases. Germline CDR1 reads SQVTM; CDR2 reads ANQGSEA. J lost 7 bases, V lost 5 bases, and 8 bases had no gene match. This CDR3 is 13 amino acids long. CDR3: CSVLTGGEGGYTF. The CDR3 DNA reads TGCAGCGTTCTAACAGGGGGCGAAGGTGGCTACACCTTC.

The chain is built from TRBV29-1 and TRBJ1-3, with TRBD1 as a possible D gene (5 bases). V shed 4 bases and J shed 4 bases, with 11 bases lying between them. CDR1 and CDR2 from the germline V gene are SQVTM and ANQGSEA. The CDR3 extends over 13 amino acids. CDR3 nucleotide sequence: TGCAGCGTTGTTCAGGGATCCGGAAACACCATATATTTT. This encodes CSVVQGSGNTIYF.

The rearrangement joins TRBV7-8 to TRBJ1-2, with D hard to call. Germline CDR1 reads SGHVS; CDR2 reads FQNEAQ. There are 12 residues in the CDR3. Trimming cost V 4 bases and J 4 bases, with 7 bases left between them. The chain's CDR3 is CASSSYSYGYTF. The CDR3 region has the DNA TGTGCCAGCAGCTCCTACAGCTATGGCTACACCTTC.